This T cell receptor (beta chain) was observed in a study of blood T cell repertoires in COVID-19. Study in general: Collection of acute and convalescent COVID-19 samples took place in the United States, Italy and Spain. PBMCs, B-cell-depleted T cells, or T cells were the source of the cDNA or gDNA that made up the material.

There are 15 residues in the CDR3. Per germline, CDR1 ENHRY and CDR2 SYGVKD. V trimming: 4 bases; J trimming: 4 bases; junction bases outside the gene matches: 5. Seattle participants joined during active infection and were tracked over time. How the authors handled the data: Estimation of nucleated cell counts relied on the amplification of reference gene primers. Method: immunoSEQ multiplex PCR; TCRdb's copy keeps in-frame clones and lacks some. V, J and clone size were drawn from that table, and D and trimming were deduced from the DNA. The repertoire holds under 95,000 clones, with approximately 93% as singletons.

V and J are TRBV10-3 and TRBJ1-1; TRBD1 matches 11 bases. Source material: peripheral blood. This receptor was obtained from a man aged 45-65 years with COVID-19, enrolled during active disease. CDR3 protein: CAISAWTGGITEAFF. CDR3 nucleotides: TGTGCCATCAGTGCCTGGACAGGGGGCATCACTGAAGCTTTCTTT.